Here is one T cell receptor beta chain with its context. Source study methods: Amplifying reference gene primers gave estimates of nucleated cell counts. Assay used: immunoSEQ multiplex PCR; TCRdb lists only in-frame clones, some missing. For V, J and clone size, that table is used; D and trimming come from the DNA. This table has a few hundred thousand clones, more than 65% appearing once. The data belong to a study of blood T cell repertoires in COVID-19. Study-level background: From the United States, Italy and Spain came samples of acute and convalescent COVID-19. T cells, B-cell-depleted T cells, or PBMCs supplied cDNA or gDNA.

The germline V and J ends were trimmed by 1 base and 2 bases, with 9 bases remaining between them. The CDR3 has 14 amino acids. The V gene's germline CDR1 is PRHDT and CDR2 FYEKMQ (reference sequence). The chain carries TRBV13 and TRBJ2-7; possible D gene TRBD2, 6 bases. Sequencing was carried out using peripheral blood. The origin of this receptor is a young woman with acute or convalescent COVID-19. The CDR3: CASSLEGLPYEQYF. DNA for the CDR3: TGTGCCAGCAGCTTAGAGGGACTGCCCTACGAGCAGTACTTC.